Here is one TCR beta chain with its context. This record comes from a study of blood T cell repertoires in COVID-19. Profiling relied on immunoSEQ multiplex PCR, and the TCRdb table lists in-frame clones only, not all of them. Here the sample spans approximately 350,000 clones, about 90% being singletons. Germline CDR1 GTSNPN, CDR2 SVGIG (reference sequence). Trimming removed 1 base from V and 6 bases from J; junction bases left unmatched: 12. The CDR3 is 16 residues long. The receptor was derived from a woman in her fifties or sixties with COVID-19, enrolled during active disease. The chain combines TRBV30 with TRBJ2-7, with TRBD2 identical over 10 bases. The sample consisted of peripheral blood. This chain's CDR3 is CAWSGGSGRADVEQYF. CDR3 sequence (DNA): TGTGCCTGGAGTGGAGGAAGCGGGAGGGCTGACGTCGAGCAGTACTTC.